This T cell receptor beta chain was sequenced during a study of OX40 agonist ivuxolimab in advanced cancers. Study summary: Patients received the agonistic anti-OX40 (CD134) antibody ivuxolimab. Every patient in dose escalation had hepatocellular carcinoma, melanoma, renal cell or head and neck cancer. Findings and limits, study-wide: People who partly responded at 0.1-3.0 mg/kg had some of the least clonal expansion seen. Clonal expansion was seen in CD4+ and CD8+ blood T cells by week 6 at 0.1 to 3.0 mg/kg.

Clones were read by immunoSEQ multiplex PCR, and TCRdb kept only the in-frame ones, dropping some. The sample lists under 90,000 clones; roughly 90% were seen once. Regarding this clone: Its matching antigen is unknown.

The clonotype was recovered from an adult with an advanced solid tumor such as melanoma, head and neck, liver or kidney cancer. Sequences were derived from CD4+ or CD8+ T cells sorted from blood, sampled in a trial of the OX40 agonist ivuxolimab.

CDR3 nucleotides: TGTGCCAGCAGCGCGCAACAGGGGGCTAGCACTGAAGCTTTCTTT. This encodes CASSAQQGASTEAFF. V usage is TRBV9 and J usage is TRBJ1-1; TRBD1 matches 9 bases. Unmatched junction bases numbered 7, after V lost 3 bases and J lost 4 bases. The CDR3 runs 15 residues. CDR1 is SGDLS and CDR2 is YYNGEE in the germline V gene.